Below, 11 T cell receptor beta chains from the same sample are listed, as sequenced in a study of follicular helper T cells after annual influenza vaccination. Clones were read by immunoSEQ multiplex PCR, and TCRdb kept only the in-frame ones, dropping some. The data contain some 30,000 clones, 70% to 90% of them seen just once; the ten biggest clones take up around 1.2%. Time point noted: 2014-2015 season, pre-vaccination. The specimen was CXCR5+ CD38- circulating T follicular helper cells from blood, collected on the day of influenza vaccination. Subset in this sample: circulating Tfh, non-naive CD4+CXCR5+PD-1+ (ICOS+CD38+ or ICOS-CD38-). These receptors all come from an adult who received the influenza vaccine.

The CDR3 loop reads CASSQRGGLYEQYF. CDR3 DNA: TGCGCCAGCAGCCAGCGGGGGGGGCTCTACGAGCAGTACTTC. V gene TRBV4-1 combines with J gene TRBJ2-7, with 9 positions matching TRBD2. CDR1 and CDR2 from the germline V gene are MGHRA and YSYEKL. V gave up 3 bases and J gave up 3 bases; unmatched junction bases: 3. This CDR3 has 14 residues.

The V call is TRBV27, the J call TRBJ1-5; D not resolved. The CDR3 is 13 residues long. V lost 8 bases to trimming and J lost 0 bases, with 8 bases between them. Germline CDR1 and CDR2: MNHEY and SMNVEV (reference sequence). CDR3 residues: CASAVDSNQPQHF. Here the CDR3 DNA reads TGTGCCAGCGCCGTAGATAGCAATCAGCCCCAGCATTTT.

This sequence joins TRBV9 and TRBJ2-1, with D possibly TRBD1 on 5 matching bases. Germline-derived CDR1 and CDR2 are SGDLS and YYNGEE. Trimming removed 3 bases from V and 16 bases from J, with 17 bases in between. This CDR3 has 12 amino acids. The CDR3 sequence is CASSAQGSGIFF. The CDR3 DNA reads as TGTGCCAGCAGCGCCCAGGGATCAGGTATCTTCTTC.

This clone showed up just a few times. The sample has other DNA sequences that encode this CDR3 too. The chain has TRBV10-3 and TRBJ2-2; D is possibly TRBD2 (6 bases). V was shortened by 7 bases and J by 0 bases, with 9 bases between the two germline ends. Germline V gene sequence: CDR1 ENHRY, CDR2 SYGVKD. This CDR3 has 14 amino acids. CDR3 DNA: TGTGCCATCAACGGGGGATCGAACACCGGGGAGCTGTTTTTT. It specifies CAINGGSNTGELFF.

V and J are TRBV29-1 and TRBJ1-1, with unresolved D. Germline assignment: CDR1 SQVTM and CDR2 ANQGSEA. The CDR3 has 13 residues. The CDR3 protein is CSGGFSGGTEAFF. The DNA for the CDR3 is TGCAGTGGTGGGTTTTCGGGTGGCACTGAAGCTTTCTTT.

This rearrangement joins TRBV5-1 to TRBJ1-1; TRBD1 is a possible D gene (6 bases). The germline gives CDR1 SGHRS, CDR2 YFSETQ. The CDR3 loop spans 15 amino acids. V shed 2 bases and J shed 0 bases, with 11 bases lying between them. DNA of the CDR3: TGCGCCAGCAGCTTACAGGACAGTATGAACACTGAAGCTTTCTTT. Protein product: CASSLQDSMNTEAFF.

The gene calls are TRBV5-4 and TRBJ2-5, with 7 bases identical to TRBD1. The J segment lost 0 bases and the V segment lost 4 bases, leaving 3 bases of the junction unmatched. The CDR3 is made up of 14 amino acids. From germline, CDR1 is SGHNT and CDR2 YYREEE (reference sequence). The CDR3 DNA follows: TGTGCCAGCAGCGCAGGGACAGACCAAGAGACCCAGTACTTC. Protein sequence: CASSAGTDQETQYF.

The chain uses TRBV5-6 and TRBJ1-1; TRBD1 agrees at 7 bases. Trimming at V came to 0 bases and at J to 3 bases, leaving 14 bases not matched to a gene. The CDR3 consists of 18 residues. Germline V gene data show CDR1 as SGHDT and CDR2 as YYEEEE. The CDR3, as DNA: TGTGCCAGCAGCTTGGGGGCCAGGGGGTTTGAGAGCGACACTGAAGCTTTCTTT. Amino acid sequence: CASSLGARGFESDTEAFF.

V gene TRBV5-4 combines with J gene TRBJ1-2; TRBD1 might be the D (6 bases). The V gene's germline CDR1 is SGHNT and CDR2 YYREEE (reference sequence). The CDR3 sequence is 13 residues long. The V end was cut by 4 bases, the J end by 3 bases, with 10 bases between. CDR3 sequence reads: CASSPDSHYGYTF. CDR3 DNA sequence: TGTGCCAGCAGCCCGGACAGCCACTATGGCTACACCTTC.

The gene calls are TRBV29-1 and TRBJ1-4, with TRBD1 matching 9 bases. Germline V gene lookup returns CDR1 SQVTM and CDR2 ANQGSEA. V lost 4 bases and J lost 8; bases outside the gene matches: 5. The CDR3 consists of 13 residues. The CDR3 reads CSVGGTGNEKLFF. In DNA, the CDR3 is TGCAGCGTTGGGGGGACAGGGAACGAAAAACTGTTTTTT. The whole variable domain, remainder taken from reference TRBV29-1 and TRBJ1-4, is SAVISQKPSRDICQRGTSLTIQCQVDSQVTMMFWYRQQPGQSLTLIATANQGSEATYESGFVIDKFPISRPNLTFSTLTVSNMSPEDSSIYLCSVGGTGNEKLFFGSGTQLSVL.

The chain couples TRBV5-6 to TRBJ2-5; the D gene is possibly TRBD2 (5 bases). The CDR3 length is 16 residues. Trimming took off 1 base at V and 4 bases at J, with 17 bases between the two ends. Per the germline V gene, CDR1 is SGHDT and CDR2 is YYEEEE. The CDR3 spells CASSLSGGLEGETQYF. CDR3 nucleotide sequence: TGTGCCAGCAGCTTGTCGGGCGGGTTAGAAGGAGAGACCCAGTACTTC.